The T cell receptor (beta chain) under discussion was sequenced for a study of blood T cell repertoires in COVID-19. Study-wide background: There were acute and convalescent COVID-19 samples, and they came from the United States, Italy and Spain.

Sequenced by immunoSEQ multiplex PCR; TCRdb stores in-frame clones only, minus some. The repertoire holds about 180,000 clones, with nearly 80% as singletons. All enrollees were roughly 18 to 89 years old and from about 25 US areas. Contact with a PCR-confirmed or clinician-diagnosed COVID-19 case occurred within 2 weeks of entry. This clone was recorded only once. This TCR was recovered from a man in his sixties who had been exposed to COVID-19. The sample taken for sequencing was PBMCs or T cells enriched from blood (not recorded which).

CDR3 sequence (DNA): TGTGCCAGCAGCTTAGCGGGAGGCTGGTCCGGGGAGCTGTTTTTT. Translation: CASSLAGGWSGELFF. The chain couples TRBV11-1 to TRBJ2-2; D might be TRBD2 (6 bases). Germline lookup yields CDR1 SGHAT and CDR2 FQDESV (reference sequence). V was shortened by 0 bases and J by 6 bases, with 11 bases between the two germline ends. The CDR3 consists of 15 residues.